This T cell receptor beta chain was captured by sequencing in a study of CD8 T cells in Susac syndrome. Looking at the study overall: When blood was drawn, the patients with Susac syndrome were therapy-naive, on corticosteroids, or on intravenous immunoglobulin alone.

Trimming removed 7 bases from V and 1 base from J, with 16 bases in between. The CDR3 is 15 amino acids. In regard to this clonotype: The antigen is undetermined.

Study results and limitations: The CD4+ T cell repertoire of patients with Susac syndrome showed no detectable clonal expansion.

The authors reverse transcribed roughly 0.45 to 1 ug RNA with random hexamers. TCRdb reanalysed the immunoSEQ multiplex PCR reads using MiXCR and keeps one entry per CDR3 protein. The table records over 150,000 distinct CDR3 sequences, roughly 94% of them present only once. The receptor's source is a human donor with Susac syndrome. The sequencing sample was made of CD4+ T cells from PBMCs. The chain combines TRBV12-3 or TRBV12-4 with TRBJ1-1, with unresolved D. CDR3: CASTPGNGTNTEAFF. The DNA of the CDR3 is TGTGCCAGCACCCCGGGGAACGGTACGAACACTGAAGCTTTCTTT.